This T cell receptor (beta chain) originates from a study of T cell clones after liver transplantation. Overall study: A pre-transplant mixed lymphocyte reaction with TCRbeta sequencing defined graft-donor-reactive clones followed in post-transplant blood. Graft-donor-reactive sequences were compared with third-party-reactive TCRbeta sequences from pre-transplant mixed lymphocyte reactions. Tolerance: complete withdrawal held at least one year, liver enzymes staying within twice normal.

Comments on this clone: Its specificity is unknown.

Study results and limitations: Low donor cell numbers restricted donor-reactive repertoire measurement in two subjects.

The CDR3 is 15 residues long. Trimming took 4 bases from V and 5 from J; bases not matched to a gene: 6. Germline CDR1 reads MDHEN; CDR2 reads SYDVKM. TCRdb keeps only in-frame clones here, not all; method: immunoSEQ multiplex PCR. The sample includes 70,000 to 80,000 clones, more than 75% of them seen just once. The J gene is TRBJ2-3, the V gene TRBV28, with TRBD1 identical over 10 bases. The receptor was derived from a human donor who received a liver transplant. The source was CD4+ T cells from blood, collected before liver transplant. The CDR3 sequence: CASSYWTGGVDTQYF. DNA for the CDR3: TGTGCCAGCAGTTATTGGACAGGGGGGGTAGATACGCAGTATTTT.